The rows below give T cell receptor beta chains drawn from one sample of a study of CD4 and CD8 cells across lung adenocarcinoma regions. MiXCR, run by TCRdb on the PCR reads, gives a single entry per CDR3 protein. This table holds under 20,000 distinct CDR3 sequences, 45% to 55% found once. Source material: CD4+ T cells from the margin of a lung tumor. All receptors derive from a male donor with lung adenocarcinoma. The CD4 and CD8 labels of this study may be unreliable. The CDR3 runs from the conserved cysteine through the conserved F or W. The D gene is left open where the match is weak. Expanded clones are given a class, and other clones once, few, many or no size at all.

TRBV7-2	TRBJ2-3	NA	medium-sized	TGTGCCAGCAGCTTAGCCGGGTCCACAGATACGCAGTATTTT	CASSLAGSTDTQYF
TRBV11-3	TRBJ1-6	NA	NA	TGTGCCAGCAGCTTAGATGGTATGAATTCACCCCTCCACTTT	CASSLDGMNSPLHF
TRBV27	TRBJ2-5	TRBD2	once	TGTGCCAGCAGGGGTAGCGGGAACCCACGAGAGACCCAGTACTTC	CASRGSGNPRETQYF
TRBV6-1	TRBJ2-1	NA	NA	TGTGCCAGCAGTGAAGTTCAGCGGACAACCTACAATGAGCAGTTCTTC	CASSEVQRTTYNEQFF
TRBV6-1	TRBJ2-7	NA	NA	TGTGCCAGCAGTATCTGGGGAGGCTACGAGCAGTACTTC	CASSIWGGYEQYF
TRBV6-4	TRBJ2-3	TRBD2	few	TGTGCCAGCAGTGAGGGGCGGGGGGCCGAAGATACGCAGTATTTC	CASSEGRGAEDTQYF
TRBV20-1	TRBJ2-5	NA	NA	TGCAGTGCTAGAGAGACCCAGTACTTC	CSARETQYF
TRBV4-2	TRBJ2-5	TRBD1	NA	TGTGCCAGCAGCCAACCTGACAGGGCCCCAGAGACCCAGTACTTC	CASSQPDRAPETQYF
TRBV30	TRBJ1-3	NA	few	TGTGCCTGTCCTCTGGGAGGAGACATAAACACCATATATTTT	CACPLGGDINTIYF
TRBV14	TRBJ2-3	NA	few	TGTGCCAGCAGCCAATCGAGGGGACATGGTGATACGCAGTATTTT	CASSQSRGHGDTQYF
TRBV10-1	TRBJ1-4	NA	many	TGCGCCAGCAGCCCCGTGGGGAATGAAAAACTGTTTTTT	CASSPVGNEKLFF
TRBV27	TRBJ2-1	TRBD1	NA	TGTGCCAGCAGTTTTTATACAGGGGGCAATGAGCAGTTCTTC	CASSFYTGGNEQFF
TRBV6-5	TRBJ2-3	NA	NA	TGTGCCAGCAGTTACCCGAGGCTGTGGGGCAAAGATACTCAGTATTTC	CASSYPRLWGKDTQYF
TRBV27	TRBJ2-7	TRBD1	many	TGTGCCACCCGCCCCACAGGGGCGCTTAACGAGCAGTACTTC	CATRPTGALNEQYF
TRBV3-1	TRBJ2-2	TRBD2	many	TGTGCCAGCAGCGAGGGACTAATCCGCGGGGAGCTGTTTTTT	CASSEGLIRGELFF
TRBV6-1	TRBJ1-1	TRBD1	NA	TGTGCCAGCAGCCAGGGACAGTTCACTGAAGCTTTCTTT	CASSQGQFTEAFF
TRBV6-1	TRBJ1-1	TRBD1	many	TGTGCCAGCACCCCATGGGCAGGGGGGACTGAAGCTTTCTTT	CASTPWAGGTEAFF
TRBV6-2/TRBV6-3	TRBJ2-5	NA	many	TGTGCCAGCAGGGACCTGGTCAGGGTGGGAGAGACCCAGTACTTC	CASRDLVRVGETQYF
TRBV3-1	TRBJ2-5	NA	many	TGTGCCAGCAGTCCTAAAGTCCCGGACCTCCAAGAGACCCAGTACTTC	CASSPKVPDLQETQYF
TRBV25-1	TRBJ2-3	NA	NA	TGTGCCAGCAGTGAATTGGGGGGACCGCACCCAGATACGCAGTATTTT	CASSELGGPHPDTQYF
TRBV27	TRBJ2-3	TRBD2	once	TGTGCCAGCAGTCCTGGCCGACTAGCGTGTGCGACAGATACTCAGTATTTC	CASSPGRLACATDTQYF
TRBV4-1	TRBJ1-4	NA	many	TGCGCCAGCAGCTTAAGTCCGGCTTTTAATGAAAAACTGTTTTTT	CASSLSPAFNEKLFF
TRBV3-1	TRBJ1-2	NA	NA	TGTGCCAGCAGCCAAGAGTCCCAGCTAACCTTTGTTGGCTACACCTTC	CASSQESQLTFVGYTF
TRBV6-6	TRBJ2-5	TRBD2	many	TGTGCCAGCAGAGGACTAGCGGGAGTGAACCAGTACTTC	CASRGLAGVNQYF
TRBV10-2	TRBJ2-3	NA	NA	TGCGGCGGCACGGGAGTGGGGGCCAAAGACATTCAGTACTTT	CGGTGVGAKDIQYF
TRBV20-1	TRBJ2-3	TRBD2	many	TGCAGTGCTTGGAAGACTAGCGGGAGTCAAGATACGCAGTATTTT	CSAWKTSGSQDTQYF
TRBV6-1	TRBJ2-1	TRBD2	NA	TGTGCCAGCAACCAGGCGGGAGGGCCAGAGACCCAGCTCTTC	CASNQAGGPETQLF
TRBV4-2	TRBJ2-3	NA	NA	TGTGCCAGCAGCGAAGAGGGCGCAACCGCCAAAGATACGCAGTACTTT	CASSEEGATAKDTQYF
TRBV6-1	TRBJ2-3	TRBD2	many	TGTGCCAGCAGTGACACGGGAGGTGGTACAGATACGCAGTATTTT	CASSDTGGGTDTQYF
TRBV10-2	TRBJ2-4	NA	NA	TGCCGCGTCACGCGGCTGGCAGCCAAAAACACGCAGTACTTC	CRVTRLAAKNTQYF
TRBV10-2	TRBJ2-6	NA	NA	NA	CATTYPCSNVQTF
TRBV15	TRBJ1-3	NA	NA	TGTGCCACCAGCGCTGGCGTCTCTGGAAACACCATATATTTT	CATSAGVSGNTIYF
TRBV2	TRBJ2-1	NA	few	TGTGCCAGCAGTGACGAGAGGGCGCAGGTTGTTTTC	CASSDERAQVVF
TRBV12-3/TRBV12-4	TRBJ2-3	TRBD1	NA	TGTGCCAGCAGTGACAGGGCCACAGATACGCAGTATTTT	CASSDRATDTQYF
TRBV27	TRBJ2-5	NA	NA	TGTGCCGGCGAATTCGGTGGCCGTGCCAAAGAGACCCAGTACTTC	CAGEFGGRAKETQYF